The rows below give T cell receptor beta chains drawn from one sample of a study of T cells after yellow fever vaccination. TCRdb reprocessed the 5' RACE reads with MiXCR, giving one entry per CDR3 protein. The sample records some 600,000 distinct CDR3 sequences, around 12% being singletons. The sequences come from PBMCs, collected on the day of the yellow fever booster vaccination. The receptors were gathered from a man aged 25-40 years who received the YFV17D yellow fever vaccine. The CDR3 runs from the conserved cysteine through the conserved F or W. Each record gives: V gene, J gene, CDR3 protein.

>TRBV15|TRBJ2-1
CATSRATGGRSYNEQFF
>TRBV21-1|TRBJ2-2
CASSNSQRNTGELFF
>TRBV20-1|TRBJ1-4
CSASSGPTNEKLFF
>TRBV7-2|TRBJ2-3
CASSVWGGGSTDTQYF
>TRBV30|TRBJ1-3
CAWTRNSGNTIYF
>TRBV20-1|TRBJ2-3
CSANYASGSRDTQYF
>TRBV3-1|TRBJ2-1
CASSPRLATDDQFF
>TRBV7-2|TRBJ2-7
CASSTVGSVYEQYF
>TRBV5-6|TRBJ1-6
CASSLSGNNSPLHF
>TRBV4-2|TRBJ2-1
CASSQDGGAAVWQFF
>TRBV7-9|TRBJ2-7
CASSLAGGTSYEQYF
>TRBV6-5|TRBJ2-7
CASSYSRTSRYEQYF
>TRBV4-3|TRBJ2-3
CASSPDQPGDTQYF
>TRBV28|TRBJ2-7
CASSSFTGTGGYEQYF
>TRBV11-1|TRBJ2-2
CASTQRGLADPNTGELFF
>TRBV14|TRBJ2-3
CASRPTGGFPTDTQYF
>TRBV29-1|TRBJ1-3
CSVDLSGTGSGNTIYF
>TRBV5-4|TRBJ2-2
CASSLFTSNTGELFF
>TRBV5-4|TRBJ2-1
CASSLVKGQGSNEQFF
>TRBV7-2|TRBJ1-5
CASSLVGREAQHF
>TRBV20-1|TRBJ1-1
CSGWRAAEAFF
>TRBV18|TRBJ2-7
CASSPPSMSEQYF
>TRBV20-1|TRBJ2-1
CSAKHPGGVNEQFF
>TRBV7-2|TRBJ1-1
CASSLARQTNTEAFF
>TRBV20-1|TRBJ2-5
CSASRLAGAEDQETQYF
>TRBV6-5|TRBJ2-2
CASSYFLTGLAGTGELFF
>TRBV20-1|TRBJ2-1
CSANRGYNEQFF
>TRBV30|TRBJ2-2
CAWSRQVDTGELFF
>TRBV20-1|TRBJ2-3
CSVRLLEDTQYF
>TRBV29-1|TRBJ1-5
CSTVPGAAPYSNQPQHF
>TRBV5-1|TRBJ2-3
CASSLRGGAADTQYF
>TRBV5-1|TRBJ2-7
CASSSRLAGSYEQYF
>TRBV12-3/TRBV12-4|TRBJ1-3
CASSSQGNTIYF
>TRBV11-2|TRBJ2-3
CASSFLAGGSLTTDTQYF
>TRBV7-2|TRBJ2-1
CASSPSRLEQFF
>TRBV20-1|TRBJ2-3
CSAETGTDPDTQYF
>TRBV5-1|TRBJ1-1
CASSLFGQMNTEAFF
>TRBV7-8|TRBJ2-4
CASSSGLADINIQYF
>TRBV19|TRBJ1-1
CASRPWGEGTEAFF
>TRBV7-2|TRBJ2-3
CASSLATSGRTNTQYF
>TRBV5-5|TRBJ2-5
CASQNSLAALQETQYF
>TRBV4-1|TRBJ2-3
CASSQDGGWGTQYF
>TRBV4-2|TRBJ2-7
CASSQASGEDYEQYF
>TRBV28|TRBJ2-7
CASSLPGQTYEQYF
>TRBV25-1|TRBJ1-5
CASSHPGTNQPQHF
>TRBV11-1|TRBJ2-5
CASSLAPGLAGGVQETQYF
>TRBV28|TRBJ2-3
CASSSQYTQYF
>TRBV19|TRBJ1-3
CASSTGQPFSGNTIYF
>TRBV7-2|TRBJ2-1
CASETTSGPQGDEQFF
>TRBV20-1|TRBJ2-7
CSASETGGISYEQYF
>TRBV20-1|TRBJ2-7
CSARDRGTSPYEQYF
>TRBV12-3/TRBV12-4|TRBJ1-2
CATGEGHNYGYTF
>TRBV19|TRBJ1-2
CATTVGGNVVYGYTF
>TRBV15|TRBJ2-1
CATSRDNEQFF